The 5 T cell receptor beta chains below were found in one sample sequenced in a study of shared clonotypes between healthy human individuals. The table came from immunoSEQ multiplex PCR; TCRdb's copy has only in-frame clones and leaves some out. This table holds about 470,000 clones, roughly 83% found once. Sequenced sample: PBMCs. These receptor sequences come from a woman aged 40 to 49 in good health. Some clones in this sample may be carry-over from other donors' samples.

In this sample, this clone turned up many times. The V call is TRBV27, the J call TRBJ1-1, with D possibly TRBD1 on 5 matching bases. The CDR3 spans 13 residues. Germline V gene lookup returns CDR1 MNHEY and CDR2 SMNVEV (reference sequence). Trimming removed 2 bases at V and 6 bases at J, with 10 bases between. The CDR3 loop is CASSLGASSEAFF. CDR3 nucleotide sequence: TGTGCCAGCAGTTTAGGGGCATCTTCTGAAGCTTTCTTT.

The V and J genes are TRBV2 and TRBJ1-5, with D maybe TRBD1 (5 bases). The CDR3 loop spans 17 amino acids. Germline CDR1 and CDR2: SNHLY and FYNNEI. The V end was cut by 5 bases, the J end by 0 bases, with 17 bases between. This CDR3 reads CASSLTGGDYSNQPQHF. The CDR3 DNA is TGTGCCAGCAGTTTAACGGGCGGGGACTATAGCAATCAGCCCCAGCATTTT.

This clone was observed a few times. This chain uses TRBV19 with TRBJ1-5; unclear D gene. Trimming removed 7 bases at V and 7 bases at J, with 14 bases between. Germline CDR1 and CDR2: LNHDA and SQIVND (reference sequence). This CDR3 contains 13 residues. Written as DNA, the CDR3 is TGTGCCAGTAAGGGCAGGCCGGAGCAGCCCCAGCATTTT. Its translation is CASKGRPEQPQHF.

The chain carries TRBV9 and TRBJ2-1; 7 bases line up with TRBD2. The V gene's germline CDR1 is SGDLS and CDR2 YYNGEE. This CDR3 has 15 residues. J gave up 7 bases and V 4 bases, and 11 bases lay outside the gene matches. CDR3 sequence: CASSPRELLWNEQFF. CDR3 DNA sequence: TGTGCCAGCAGCCCGCGGGAGCTGCTTTGGAATGAGCAGTTCTTC.

Of note for this clone: Just one base apart from a much larger clone, this may be a read error. The genes are TRBV7-9 and TRBJ1-5; D uncertain. This CDR3 has 15 amino acids. Trimming left V 1 base short and J 0 bases short, with 7 bases between. Germline assignment: CDR1 SEHNR and CDR2 FQNEAQ (reference sequence). The CDR3 sequence is CASSLGRLSNQPQHF. In DNA form, the CDR3 reads TGTGCCAGCAGCTTAGGCAGGCTTAGCAATCAGCCCCAGCATTTT. Full variable domain (missing parts from reference TRBV7-9 and TRBJ1-5): DTGVSQNPRHKITKRGQNVTFRCDPISEHNRLYWYRQTLGQGPEFLTYFQNEAQLEKSRLLSDRFSAERPKGSFSTLEIQRTEQGDSAMYLCASSLGRLSNQPQHFGDGTRLSIL.